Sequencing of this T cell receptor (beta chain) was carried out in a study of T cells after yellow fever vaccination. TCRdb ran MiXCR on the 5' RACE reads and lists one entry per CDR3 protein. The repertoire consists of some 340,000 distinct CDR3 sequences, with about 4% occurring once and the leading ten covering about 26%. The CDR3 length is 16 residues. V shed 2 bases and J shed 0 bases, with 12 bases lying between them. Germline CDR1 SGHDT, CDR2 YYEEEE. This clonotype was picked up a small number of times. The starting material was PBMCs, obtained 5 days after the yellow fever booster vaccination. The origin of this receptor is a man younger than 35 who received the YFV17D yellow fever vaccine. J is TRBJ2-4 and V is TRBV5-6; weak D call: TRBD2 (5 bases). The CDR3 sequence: CASSFGTGIAKNIQYF. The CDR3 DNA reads TGTGCCAGCAGCTTCGGCACGGGGATAGCCAAAAACATTCAGTACTTC. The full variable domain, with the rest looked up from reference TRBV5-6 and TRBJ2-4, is DAGVTQSPTHLIKTRGQQVTLRCSPKSGHDTVSWYQQALGQGPQFIFQYYEEEERQRGNFPDRFSGHQFPNYSSELNVNALLLGDSALYLCASSFGTGIAKNIQYFGAGTRLSVL.